This entry features one T cell receptor beta chain sequence. This clone has only one observation. There is no known antigen for this receptor. The record has no base qualities; no much larger clone is one base away. This specimen comes from a study of shared clonotypes between healthy human individuals (dated by TCRdb to about 2020). About the study as a whole: A few men and two women, aged 18 to 49 years, made up the cohort. Between about 0.94 and 8.9 billion PBMCs per donor were obtained by leukapheresis. To estimate repertoire size and how much clonotype sharing occurs between individuals, the study deeply sequenced the blood TCR repertoires of five or six healthy adults. For each donor, CD4 naive and CD4 memory were each run on three plates, CD8 naive on two plates, and CD8 memory on one plate. To increase sequencing depth and limit assay-specific biases, different laboratories used diverse techniques to prepare libraries and sequence TCR repertoires.

Study-wide findings and limitations: Pairwise subsampling indicated that sequencing depth was expected to affect the degree of clonotype sharing among donors. When a handful of donors were compared, the shared fraction of clonotypes was around 4.6% for naive CD4, around 3.6% for naive CD8, about 2.5% for memory CD4, and around 0.37% for memory CD8. Larger estimated clonotype richness was generally found for naive subsets than for memory subsets. Higher generation probabilities were observed for clonotypes shared by all four sorted-subset donors than for non-shared clonotypes. Sampling was restricted to blood, and TCR repertoires in tissues likely differ from the TCR repertoires found in blood. The genetic and exposure-history diversity represented was limited by the small number of donors. Rarefaction of sorted-subset datasets indicated incomplete sequencing despite the large sequencing depth.

Using the deep immunoSEQ assay, TCR CDR3 regions were amplified from genomic DNA by multiplex PCR. Genomic DNA extracted from each cell subset was distributed evenly over all wells of several immunoSEQ 96-well plates, and each plate served as one replicate. For sorted subsets, about 200 ng genomic DNA, equal to tens of thousands of T cell genomes, was loaded into each replicate PCR. The purified libraries were quantified using a Qubit 3.0 fluorometer, sized with a Bioanalyzer 2100, and then quantified again using the KAPA Library Quantification kit. Each immunoSEQ 96-well plate was sequenced on its own single-read 150-cycle Illumina NextSeq 550 flow cell. In the source study's methods: Because the immunoSEQ output included only junctional sequences and no quality scores, the filtering could not be the same as the filtering used for full-length reads. Sequences were annotated with PyIR, a Python wrapper for IgBLAST v1.9, and V/J genes and CDR3 were assigned using IMGT germline references. Reads with weak V/J assignments (E-value above 1e-6), missing CDR3, stop codons, out-of-frame junctions, or ambiguous translated residues were removed. V3J clonotypes were defined by identical inferred V gene, J gene, and CDR3 amino acid sequence. Percentage overlap between repertoires was calculated by dividing the number of shared unique clonotypes by the size of the smaller repertoire. RTK rarefaction, the Chao1 estimator, and Recon v2.1 estimates of unobserved clonotypes were used to assess repertoire richness. For all TCRbeta clonotypes obtained by the gDNA method from several donors, generation probabilities were computed with OLGA. As stored in TCRdb, this immuneACCESS dataset retains in-frame rearrangements with V and J assigned. A fraction of the clones does not appear; measured against another copy, unresolved V genes explain less than half of the discrepancy, and the remainder lacks a known reason. That table is the source of V, J and clone size, and D and trimming were worked out from the DNA. Recorded for this sample are about 2 million clones; over 85% of them occurred a single time. Roughly 1% of the sample is in the top ten clones.

CD8 naive samples were obtained by positive selection for CCR7 among CD45RO-negative cells, yielding a CD45RA+CCR7+ population from which TemRA cells were excluded. Healthy HIV-negative adults with no recently reported acute infections or vaccinations were included as donors. All donors were Caucasian adults living in Nashville, Tennessee, USA. After blood collection by leukapheresis, PBMCs were isolated using Ficoll-Histopaque density gradient centrifugation and then cryopreserved in the vapor phase of liquid nitrogen. Purity and quantity of every magnetically sorted T cell population were checked by analytical flow cytometry. Each sorted fraction had its genomic DNA isolated and then quantified by UV absorbance on a Nanodrop 2000c. This receptor was obtained from a man younger than 30 in good health. Material for sequencing was naive CD8+ T cells sorted from blood. The cell subset or site label, read with the paper, signifies: CD45RA+CCR7+.

The CDR3 loop reads CASSRGWGAGETQYF. The DNA is as follows: TGCGCCAGCAGCCGAGGATGGGGGGCCGGGGAGACCCAGTACTTC. Rearrangement joined TRBV4-3 to TRBJ2-5; the D assignment is uncertain and may be TRBD1 or TRBD2, with 6 bases supporting each. Trimming costs V 4 bases and J 5 bases, and their ends lie 17 bases apart. The CDR3 holds 15 amino acids from the cysteine to the phenylalanine. Only CDR3 DNA remains: 45 bases, in frame from the first base. CDR1 and CDR2 are drawn from the germline V gene: LGHNA, YSLEER.